This note documents a single T cell receptor beta chain sequence. Antigen unknown. The assay was immunoSEQ multiplex PCR, and TCRdb's table has in-frame clones only and misses some. The table records over 150,000 clones, around 89% of them present only once. These data originate in a study of T cell responses to AZD1222 COVID-19 vaccine. Study-level findings and limits: Repertoires were obtained solely post-peak T cell response. Just a handful of people given AZD1222 tested seropositive at baseline.

The germline CDR1 and CDR2 sequences are MNHEY and SMNVEV (reference sequence). The CDR3 runs to 16 residues. After removal of 3 bases from V and 4 bases from J, the junction contained 7 bases not matched to a gene. The sample was peripheral blood, taken on day 0 of AZD1222 vaccination. The V gene is TRBV27, the J gene TRBJ1-5, with 9 bases aligning to TRBD1. The receptor was isolated from an adult in good health. The CDR3 sequence: CASSFRDRAWNQPQHF. In DNA form, the CDR3 reads TGTGCCAGCAGTTTCCGGGACAGGGCTTGGAATCAGCCCCAGCATTTT.